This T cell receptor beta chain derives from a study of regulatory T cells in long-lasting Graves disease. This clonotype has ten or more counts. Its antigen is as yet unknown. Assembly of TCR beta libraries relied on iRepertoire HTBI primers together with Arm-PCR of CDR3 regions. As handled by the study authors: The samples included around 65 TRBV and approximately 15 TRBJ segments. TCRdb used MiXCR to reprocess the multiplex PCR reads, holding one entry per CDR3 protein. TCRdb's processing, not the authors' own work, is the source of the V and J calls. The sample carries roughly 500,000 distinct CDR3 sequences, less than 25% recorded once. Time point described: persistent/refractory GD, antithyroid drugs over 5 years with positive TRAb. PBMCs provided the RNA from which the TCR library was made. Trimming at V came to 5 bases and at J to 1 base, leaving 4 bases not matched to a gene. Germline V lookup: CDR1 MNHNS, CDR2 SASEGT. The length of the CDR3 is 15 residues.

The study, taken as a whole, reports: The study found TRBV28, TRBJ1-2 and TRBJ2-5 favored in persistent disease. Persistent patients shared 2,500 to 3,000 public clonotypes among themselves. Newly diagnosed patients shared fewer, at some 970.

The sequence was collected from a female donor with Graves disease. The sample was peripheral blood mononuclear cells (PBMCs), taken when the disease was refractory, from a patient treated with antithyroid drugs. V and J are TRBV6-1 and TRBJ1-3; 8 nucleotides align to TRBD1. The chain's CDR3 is CASSQQGASGNTIYF. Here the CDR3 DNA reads TGTGCCAGCAGTCAGCAGGGGGCTTCTGGAAACACCATATATTTT.